The rows below give T cell receptor beta chains drawn from one sample of a study of T cell changes during pregnancy in multiple sclerosis. The table came from immunoSEQ multiplex PCR; TCRdb's copy has only in-frame clones and leaves some out. The repertoire holds around 95,000 clones, approximately 92% seen once, with roughly 2% in the top ten. The sample here was peripheral blood, taken after pregnancy. The receptors originated from a female donor with multiple sclerosis, enrolled in a pregnancy study. Each CDR3 is given with its conserved first and last residue. The order of the fields is V gene, D gene, J gene, clone size, CDR3 DNA, CDR3 protein. The D gene is left open where the match is weak. Clone size is given for some rows only: seen once, a few or many times, or a class if the clone is expanded.

v_call: TRBV19
d_call: -
j_call: TRBJ2-1
clone_size: -
cdr3_nt: TGTGCCAGTAGTAGGACGGGGATCAACAATGAGCAGTTCTTC
cdr3_aa: CASSRTGINNEQFF

v_call: TRBV6-5
d_call: -
j_call: TRBJ2-2
clone_size: -
cdr3_nt: TGTGCCAGCAGTTACGGGAGAGCGAACACCGGGGAGCTGTTTTTT
cdr3_aa: CASSYGRANTGELFF

v_call: TRBV5-6
d_call: -
j_call: TRBJ1-1
clone_size: -
cdr3_nt: TGTGCCAGCAGCTTTAGAAGGAACACTGAAGCTTTCTTT
cdr3_aa: CASSFRRNTEAFF

v_call: TRBV7-6
d_call: TRBD1
j_call: TRBJ2-7
clone_size: -
cdr3_nt: TGTGCCAGCAGCTTAGAGGACAGGGGGTACGAGCAGTACTTC
cdr3_aa: CASSLEDRGYEQYF

v_call: TRBV4-3
d_call: TRBD2
j_call: TRBJ2-3
clone_size: -
cdr3_nt: TGCGCCAGCAGCCAAAGGGGGACTAGCGGCACAGATACGCAGTATTTT
cdr3_aa: CASSQRGTSGTDTQYF

v_call: TRBV29-1
d_call: TRBD1
j_call: TRBJ1-2
clone_size: -
cdr3_nt: TGCAGCGTTTCCTGGGACAGTGACGTAGATTATGGCTACACCTTC
cdr3_aa: CSVSWDSDVDYGYTF

v_call: TRBV19
d_call: TRBD2
j_call: TRBJ2-7
clone_size: few
cdr3_nt: TGTGCCAGTAGCACGGGGGCTAGCGGGAGAAACGAGCAGTACTTC
cdr3_aa: CASSTGASGRNEQYF

v_call: TRBV7-9
d_call: -
j_call: TRBJ2-7
clone_size: -
cdr3_nt: TGTGCCAGCAGCTTATGGAGGGGGGGCAGGCAGGCCGAGCAGTACTTC
cdr3_aa: CASSLWRGGRQAEQYF

v_call: TRBV27
d_call: -
j_call: TRBJ2-2
clone_size: -
cdr3_nt: TGTGCCAGCAGTTTAGTTGGACAGTGGGGCTCTGTTCCCGGGGAGCTGTTTTTT
cdr3_aa: CASSLVGQWGSVPGELFF

v_call: TRBV18
d_call: -
j_call: TRBJ1-4
clone_size: -
cdr3_nt: TGTGCCAGCTCAGCAACAGGGTCAAGGGAAAAACTGTTTTTT
cdr3_aa: CASSATGSREKLFF

v_call: TRBV5-4
d_call: TRBD1
j_call: TRBJ1-1
clone_size: -
cdr3_nt: TGTGCCAGCACCCTGGACAGGGGCGACACTGAAGCTTTCTTT
cdr3_aa: CASTLDRGDTEAFF

v_call: TRBV2
d_call: -
j_call: TRBJ2-7
clone_size: -
cdr3_nt: TGTGCCTTCCACTTCGGGCGGATGGATAGCGGTTCCTCCTACGAGCAGTACTTC
cdr3_aa: CAFHFGRMDSGSSYEQYF

v_call: TRBV5-6
d_call: -
j_call: TRBJ1-2
clone_size: -
cdr3_nt: TGTGCCAGCGCAGACGGGAATTATGGCTACACCTTC
cdr3_aa: CASADGNYGYTF

v_call: TRBV11-1
d_call: TRBD1
j_call: TRBJ1-1
clone_size: -
cdr3_nt: TGTGCCAGCAGCCCAGGGGGGAACACTGAAGCTTTCTTT
cdr3_aa: CASSPGGNTEAFF

v_call: TRBV2
d_call: -
j_call: TRBJ2-1
clone_size: -
cdr3_nt: TGTGCCGTAGGTTCGGGGACAAGGTCCTACAATGAGCAGTTCTTC
cdr3_aa: CAVGSGTRSYNEQFF

v_call: TRBV28
d_call: -
j_call: TRBJ1-1
clone_size: once
cdr3_nt: TGTGCCAGCAGTTTAGCAGGGAAGGACACTGAAGCTTTCTTT
cdr3_aa: CASSLAGKDTEAFF

v_call: TRBV11-3
d_call: -
j_call: TRBJ1-2
clone_size: -
cdr3_nt: TGTGCCAGCAGCTTGGGCCTCCAGGGTGGCTATACCTTC
cdr3_aa: CASSLGLQGGYTF

v_call: TRBV18
d_call: -
j_call: TRBJ2-1
clone_size: -
cdr3_nt: TGTGCCAGCTCACCACTCAGCAGGGCCTTAGTGGGCAGCTCCTACAATGAGCAGTTCTTC
cdr3_aa: CASSPLSRALVGSSYNEQFF

v_call: TRBV5-1
d_call: -
j_call: TRBJ2-7
clone_size: -
cdr3_nt: TGCGCCAGCAGCTTGGAGGACAGCCGCGCAAAATACGAGCAGTACTTC
cdr3_aa: CASSLEDSRAKYEQYF

v_call: TRBV28
d_call: -
j_call: TRBJ2-7
clone_size: -
cdr3_nt: TGTGCCAGCAGTTTATACTTACACCGGGGATACGAGCAGTACTTC
cdr3_aa: CASSLYLHRGYEQYF

v_call: TRBV5-1
d_call: -
j_call: TRBJ1-1
clone_size: -
cdr3_nt: TGCGCCAGCAGCTTGGTTCGAGACACTGAAGCTTTCTTT
cdr3_aa: CASSLVRDTEAFF

v_call: TRBV29-1
d_call: -
j_call: TRBJ2-1
clone_size: -
cdr3_nt: TGCAGTGGGAGCTACAATGAGCAGTTCTTC
cdr3_aa: CSGSYNEQFF

v_call: TRBV29-1
d_call: -
j_call: TRBJ2-7
clone_size: -
cdr3_nt: TGCAGCGGAAGTGACAGTTCCTACGAGCAGTACTTC
cdr3_aa: CSGSDSSYEQYF

v_call: TRBV28
d_call: -
j_call: TRBJ2-1
clone_size: few
cdr3_nt: TGTGCCAGCAGTTTACACCCGCAGGGAGGAGAGCAGTTCTTC
cdr3_aa: CASSLHPQGGEQFF

v_call: TRBV2
d_call: -
j_call: TRBJ2-1
clone_size: -
cdr3_nt: TGTGCCAGCAGTGTTCAGGGGAGATACAATGAGCAGTTCTTC
cdr3_aa: CASSVQGRYNEQFF

v_call: TRBV6-1
d_call: -
j_call: TRBJ2-3
clone_size: -
cdr3_nt: TGTGCCAGCAGTGCTAGTCCGACTCCTACAGATACGCAGTATTTT
cdr3_aa: CASSASPTPTDTQYF

v_call: TRBV19
d_call: -
j_call: TRBJ2-7
clone_size: -
cdr3_nt: TGTGCCAGTAGTATCCTGTCAGACGAGCAGTACTTC
cdr3_aa: CASSILSDEQYF

v_call: TRBV18
d_call: -
j_call: TRBJ2-2
clone_size: -
cdr3_nt: TGTGCCAGCTCACCGGCGACTAGGGAGAACACCGGGGAGCTGTTTTTT
cdr3_aa: CASSPATRENTGELFF

v_call: TRBV28
d_call: -
j_call: TRBJ2-7
clone_size: once
cdr3_nt: TGTGCCAGCAGCTACTACGAGCAGTACTTC
cdr3_aa: CASSYYEQYF

v_call: TRBV7-9
d_call: -
j_call: TRBJ2-5
clone_size: -
cdr3_nt: TGTGCCAGCACCATGGGGGGCCAAGAGACCCAGTACTTC
cdr3_aa: CASTMGGQETQYF

v_call: TRBV20-1
d_call: -
j_call: TRBJ2-2
clone_size: once
cdr3_nt: TGCAGTGCCAGCCAGGGAAGGCTGTTTTTT
cdr3_aa: CSASQGRLFF

v_call: TRBV9
d_call: -
j_call: TRBJ2-1
clone_size: once
cdr3_nt: TGTGCCAGCAGCCCCCGAGGGCAGGACTACAATGAGCAGTTCTTC
cdr3_aa: CASSPRGQDYNEQFF

v_call: TRBV30
d_call: -
j_call: TRBJ2-2
clone_size: -
cdr3_nt: TGTGCCTGGAGAAGGGGCAGGGTGGGCACCGGGGAGCTGTTTTTT
cdr3_aa: CAWRRGRVGTGELFF

v_call: TRBV2
d_call: TRBD1
j_call: TRBJ2-7
clone_size: -
cdr3_nt: TGTGCCAGCAGGATCAGACAGGGGCTAACCCTGCCTAACTACGAGCAGTACTTC
cdr3_aa: CASRIRQGLTLPNYEQYF

v_call: TRBV5-1
d_call: -
j_call: TRBJ2-1
clone_size: -
cdr3_nt: TGCGCCAGCAGCTTGGGCAGGGACAATGAGCAGTTCTTC
cdr3_aa: CASSLGRDNEQFF

v_call: TRBV6-1
d_call: -
j_call: TRBJ2-4
clone_size: -
cdr3_nt: TGTGCCAGCAGTGTTACACTACTAGCCAAAAACATTCAGTACTTC
cdr3_aa: CASSVTLLAKNIQYF

v_call: TRBV10-3
d_call: TRBD2
j_call: TRBJ2-5
clone_size: -
cdr3_nt: TGTGCCATCAGTGAGTGGCTAGCGGGGGAAGAGACCCAGTACTTC
cdr3_aa: CAISEWLAGEETQYF

v_call: TRBV10-3
d_call: TRBD1
j_call: TRBJ1-6
clone_size: few
cdr3_nt: TGTGCCATCAGGGGGACAGGGGATAATTCACCCCTCCACTTT
cdr3_aa: CAIRGTGDNSPLHF

v_call: TRBV5-6
d_call: TRBD2
j_call: TRBJ2-7
clone_size: -
cdr3_nt: TGTGCCAGCAGCTTGGGAGGCGGGGGGAGGTACGAGCAGTACTTC
cdr3_aa: CASSLGGGGRYEQYF

v_call: TRBV7-3
d_call: -
j_call: TRBJ1-6
clone_size: few
cdr3_nt: TGTGCCAGCAGCTTAACCCAAATTAATTCACCCCTCCACTTT
cdr3_aa: CASSLTQINSPLHF

v_call: TRBV18
d_call: -
j_call: TRBJ2-7
clone_size: once
cdr3_nt: TGTGCCAGCTCACCAAATAGTGCCTACGAGCAGTACTTC
cdr3_aa: CASSPNSAYEQYF

v_call: TRBV29-1
d_call: -
j_call: TRBJ1-1
clone_size: -
cdr3_nt: TGCAGCGTTGCCAGGGGACCAAACACTGAAGCTTTCTTT
cdr3_aa: CSVARGPNTEAFF

v_call: TRBV6-1
d_call: -
j_call: TRBJ1-1
clone_size: -
cdr3_nt: TGTGCCAGCAGTGGCAGGGGAAGGGGTGAAGCTTTCTTT
cdr3_aa: CASSGRGRGEAFF

v_call: TRBV27
d_call: TRBD1
j_call: TRBJ1-2
clone_size: -
cdr3_nt: TGTGCCAGCAGTCAGGGGGTAGGCTATGGCTACACCTTC
cdr3_aa: CASSQGVGYGYTF

v_call: TRBV15
d_call: -
j_call: TRBJ2-3
clone_size: -
cdr3_nt: TGTGCCACCAGACTCACGGGGTACACAGATACGCAGTATTTT
cdr3_aa: CATRLTGYTDTQYF

v_call: TRBV7-9
d_call: -
j_call: TRBJ1-4
clone_size: -
cdr3_nt: TGTGCCAGCAGCCCCGGCGGGGGAACTAATGAAAAACTGTTTTTT
cdr3_aa: CASSPGGGTNEKLFF

v_call: TRBV19
d_call: TRBD1
j_call: TRBJ1-5
clone_size: once
cdr3_nt: TGTGCCAGTACCCCCCATGACAGGGCGCCTTATTATCAGCCCCAGCATTTT
cdr3_aa: CASTPHDRAPYYQPQHF

v_call: TRBV19
d_call: -
j_call: TRBJ2-7
clone_size: -
cdr3_nt: TGTGCCAGTAGTCTCGGCTACGAGCAGTACTTC
cdr3_aa: CASSLGYEQYF

v_call: TRBV4-1
d_call: -
j_call: TRBJ1-1
clone_size: -
cdr3_nt: TGCGCCAGCAGCCAAGGAACCGGTAGGAGGAACACTGAAGCTTTCTTT
cdr3_aa: CASSQGTGRRNTEAFF

v_call: TRBV28
d_call: TRBD1
j_call: TRBJ1-5
clone_size: -
cdr3_nt: TGTGCCAGTCCCCCCCCAGGACAGGAAAATCAGCCCCAGCATTTT
cdr3_aa: CASPPPGQENQPQHF

v_call: TRBV7-2
d_call: TRBD1
j_call: TRBJ2-2
clone_size: -
cdr3_nt: TGTGCCAGCAGTGGACAGGGCCACACCGGGGAGCTGTTTTTT
cdr3_aa: CASSGQGHTGELFF

v_call: TRBV5-1
d_call: TRBD1
j_call: TRBJ1-2
clone_size: -
cdr3_nt: TGCGCCAGCAGCTTCAGACAGGGAGGAGGTGGCTACACCTTC
cdr3_aa: CASSFRQGGGGYTF

v_call: TRBV5-1
d_call: TRBD1
j_call: TRBJ2-1
clone_size: -
cdr3_nt: TGCGCCAGCAGCTTGCAGACAGGGGTTAATAATGAGCAGTTCTTC
cdr3_aa: CASSLQTGVNNEQFF

v_call: TRBV28
d_call: TRBD1
j_call: TRBJ2-1
clone_size: -
cdr3_nt: TGTGCCACCTCCCGGGGACAGGGTGGAAATGAGCAGTTCTTC
cdr3_aa: CATSRGQGGNEQFF

v_call: TRBV7-8
d_call: -
j_call: TRBJ1-2
clone_size: once
cdr3_nt: TGTGCCAGCAGCCAAGGGGCCCCCCGGGGGTATGGCTACACCTTC
cdr3_aa: CASSQGAPRGYGYTF

v_call: TRBV7-8
d_call: TRBD2
j_call: TRBJ2-1
clone_size: -
cdr3_nt: TGTGCCAGCAGCTCGAACGAAGTACCAGGACTAGCGGGACCGGACTCCTACAATGAGCAGTTCTTC
cdr3_aa: CASSSNEVPGLAGPDSYNEQFF

v_call: TRBV7-3
d_call: -
j_call: TRBJ2-5
clone_size: -
cdr3_nt: TGTGCCAGCAGCTTACGGGGGTTCGAAGAGACCCAGTACTTC
cdr3_aa: CASSLRGFEETQYF

v_call: TRBV6-5
d_call: -
j_call: TRBJ1-2
clone_size: -
cdr3_nt: TGTGCCAGCAGTTACTCGTGGCAGGGCTATGGCTACACCTTC
cdr3_aa: CASSYSWQGYGYTF

v_call: TRBV7-2
d_call: TRBD2
j_call: TRBJ2-1
clone_size: once
cdr3_nt: TGTGCCAGCAGCGGAGGACTAGCGGGGGTCAATGAGCAGTTCTTC
cdr3_aa: CASSGGLAGVNEQFF

v_call: TRBV5-1
d_call: TRBD1
j_call: TRBJ1-1
clone_size: once
cdr3_nt: TGCGCCAGCAGCTTGAGAACAGGGGTAGACACTGAAGCTTTCTTT
cdr3_aa: CASSLRTGVDTEAFF